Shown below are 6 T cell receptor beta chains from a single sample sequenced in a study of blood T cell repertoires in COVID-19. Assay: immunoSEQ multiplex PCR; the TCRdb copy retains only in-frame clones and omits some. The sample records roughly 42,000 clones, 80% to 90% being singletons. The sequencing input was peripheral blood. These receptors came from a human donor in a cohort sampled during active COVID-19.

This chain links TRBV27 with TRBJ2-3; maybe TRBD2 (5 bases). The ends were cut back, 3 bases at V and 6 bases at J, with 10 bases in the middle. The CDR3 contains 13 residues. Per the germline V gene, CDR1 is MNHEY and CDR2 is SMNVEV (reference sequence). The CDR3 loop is CASSFRRGDTQYF. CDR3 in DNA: TGTGCCAGCAGTTTCCGGCGCGGGGATACGCAGTATTTT.

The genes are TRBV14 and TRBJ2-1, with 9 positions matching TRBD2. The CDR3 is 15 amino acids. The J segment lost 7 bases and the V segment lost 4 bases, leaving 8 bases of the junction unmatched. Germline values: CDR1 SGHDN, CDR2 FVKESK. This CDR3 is CASSRVAGAANEQFF. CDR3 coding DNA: TGTGCCAGCAGCCGGGTAGCGGGAGCCGCGAATGAGCAGTTCTTC.

The CDR3 coding sequence is TGTGCCAGCAGTTCCGGCGGGGACCCCTACGAGCAGTACTTC. As protein: CASSSGGDPYEQYF. The chain joins TRBV6-2 or TRBV6-3 to TRBJ2-7; perhaps TRBD2 as D (6 bases). The CDR3 sequence is 14 residues long. Germline V gives CDR1 MNHEY, CDR2 SVGEGT. Trimming removed 4 bases at V and 2 bases at J, with 12 bases between.

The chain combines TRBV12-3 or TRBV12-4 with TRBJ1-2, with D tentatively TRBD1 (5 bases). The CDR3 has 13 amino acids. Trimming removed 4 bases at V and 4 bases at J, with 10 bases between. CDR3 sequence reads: CASSSRVPYGYTF. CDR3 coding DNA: TGTGCCAGCAGTTCCAGGGTGCCCTATGGCTACACCTTC.

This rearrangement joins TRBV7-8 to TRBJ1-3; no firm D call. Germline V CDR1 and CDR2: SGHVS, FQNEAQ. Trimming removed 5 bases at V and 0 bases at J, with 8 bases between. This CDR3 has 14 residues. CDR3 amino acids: CASSPAGSGNTIYF. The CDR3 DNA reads TGTGCCAGCAGCCCCGCGGGCTCTGGAAACACCATATATTTT.

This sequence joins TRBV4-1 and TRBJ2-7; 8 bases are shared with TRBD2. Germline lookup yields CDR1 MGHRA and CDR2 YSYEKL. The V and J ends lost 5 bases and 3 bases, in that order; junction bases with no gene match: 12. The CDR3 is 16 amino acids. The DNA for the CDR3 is TGCGCCAGCAGCTCATCCCAGGGACTAGTCGGCTACGAGCAGTACTTC. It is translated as CASSSSQGLVGYEQYF.